This T cell receptor beta chain derives from a study of ipilimumab plus nivolumab after autologous stem cell transplantation. Background on the study: Myeloma patients were high-risk transplant-naive or relapsed within 3 years of first autologous transplant.

Patients received nivolumab 3 mg/kg at weeks 1, 4, 7, 10, then fortnightly to week 26. The repertoire was sequenced with immunoSEQ multiplex PCR; TCRdb's copy has only in-frame clones and lacks some. Here the sample spans just over 40,000 clones, 92% being singletons. Trimming stripped 1 base from V and 0 bases from J, with 10 bases between. The germline CDR1 and CDR2 sequences are SGHRS and YFSETQ. The CDR3 loop spans 15 amino acids. The source of this sequence is a male donor with multiple myeloma. This specimen was PBMCs, taken in a trial of ipilimumab plus nivolumab as post-transplant consolidation. V gene TRBV5-1 combines with J gene TRBJ1-1; D unresolved. The CDR3 reads CASSLSPGLNTEAFF. In nucleotides, the CDR3 is TGCGCCAGCAGCTTGTCGCCGGGCCTGAACACTGAAGCTTTCTTT.